The present T cell receptor beta chain was sequenced within a study of blood T cell repertoires in COVID-19. Study in general: Samples taken during acute and convalescent COVID-19 were collected in the United States, Italy and Spain.

Libraries were prepared by immunoSEQ multiplex PCR; TCRdb keeps only in-frame clonotypes and omits some of them. The sample lists about 260,000 clones, about 84% occurring once. CDR3 length: 16 amino acids. The germline CDR1 and CDR2 sequences are SGDLS and YYNGEE. V lost 4 bases to trimming and J lost 4 bases, with 17 bases between them. Sequencing was done on a sample of PBMCs or T cells enriched from blood (not recorded which). The clonotype comes from a woman aged 45-60 years who had recovered from COVID-19. This chain uses TRBV9 with TRBJ2-2; D is possibly TRBD2 (5 bases). The CDR3 bases are TGTGCCAGCAGCCCTCGGACTGCCGAGGGCACCGGGGAGCTGTTTTTT. It specifies CASSPRTAEGTGELFF. Full variable domain (missing parts from reference TRBV9 and TRBJ2-2): DSGVTQTPKHLITATGQRVTLRCSPRSGDLSVYWYQQSLDQGLQFLIQYYNGEERAKGNILERFSAQQFPDLHSELNLSSLELGDSALYFCASSPRTAEGTGELFFGEGSRLTVL.